This record concerns one TCR beta chain sequence. The germline gives CDR1 SGHRS, CDR2 YFSETQ. V shed 0 bases, J shed 8 bases, and the junction held 6 bases outside the gene matches. The CDR3 contains 14 residues. Free of recent acute infections or vaccinations, the donors were healthy HIV-negative adults. When replicate PCRs were run on unsorted PBMC, they used approximately 300 ng DNA, 30,000 to 35,000 T cell genomes. Spread over ten immunoSEQ deep assay plates, unsorted PBMC DNA underwent sequencing. Data came from immunoSEQ multiplex PCR; TCRdb stores just in-frame clones and leaves some out. The profile covers about 510,000 clones, with about 79% appearing a single time and 12% taken by the ten largest. This entry comes from a study of shared clonotypes between healthy human individuals.

This chain links TRBV5-1 with TRBJ2-3; 7 nucleotides agree with TRBD2. The receptor's source is a woman aged 40 to 50 in good health. Some clones in this sample may be carry-over from other donors' samples. Sequencing was done on a sample of PBMCs. The CDR3 nucleotides are TGCGCCAGCAGCTTGGGCGGGGAGGGGCGTACGCAGTATTTT. Encoded protein: CASSLGGEGRTQYF.